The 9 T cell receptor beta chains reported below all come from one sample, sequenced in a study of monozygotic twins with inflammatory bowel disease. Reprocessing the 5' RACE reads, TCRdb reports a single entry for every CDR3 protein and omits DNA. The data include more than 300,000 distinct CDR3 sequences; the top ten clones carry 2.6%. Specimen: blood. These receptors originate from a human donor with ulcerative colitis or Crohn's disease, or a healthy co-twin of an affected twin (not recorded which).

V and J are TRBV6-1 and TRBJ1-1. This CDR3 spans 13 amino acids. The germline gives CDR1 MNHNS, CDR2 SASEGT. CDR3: CATELDGYTEAFF.

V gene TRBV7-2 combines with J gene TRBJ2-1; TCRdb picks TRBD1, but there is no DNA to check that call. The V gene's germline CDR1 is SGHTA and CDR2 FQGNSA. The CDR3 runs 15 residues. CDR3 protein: CASSNERGTYNEQFF. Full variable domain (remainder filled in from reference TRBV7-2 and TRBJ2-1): GAGVSQSPSNKVTEKGKDVELRCDPISGHTALYWYRQSLGQGLEFLIYFQGNSAPDKSGLPSDRFSAERTGGSVSTLTIQRTQQEDSAVYLCASSNERGTYNEQFFGPGTRLTVL.

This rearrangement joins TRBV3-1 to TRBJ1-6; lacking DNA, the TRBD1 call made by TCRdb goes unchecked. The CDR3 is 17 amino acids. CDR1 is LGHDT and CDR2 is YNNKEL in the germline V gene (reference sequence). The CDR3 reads CASSQPHYMSGTSPLHF.

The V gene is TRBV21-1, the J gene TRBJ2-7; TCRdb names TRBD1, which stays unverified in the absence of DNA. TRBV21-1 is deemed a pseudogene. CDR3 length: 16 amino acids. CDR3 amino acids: CASSKPPGTGGYEQYF.

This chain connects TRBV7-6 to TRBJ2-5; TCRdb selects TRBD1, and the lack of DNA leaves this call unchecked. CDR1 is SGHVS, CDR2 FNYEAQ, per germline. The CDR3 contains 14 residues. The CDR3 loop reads CASSRGGSEETQYF.

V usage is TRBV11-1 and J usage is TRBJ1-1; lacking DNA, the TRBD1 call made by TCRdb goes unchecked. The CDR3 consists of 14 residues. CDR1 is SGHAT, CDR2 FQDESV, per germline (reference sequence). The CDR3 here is CASSSRTVLKEAFF. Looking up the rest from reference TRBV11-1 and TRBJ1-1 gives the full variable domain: EAEVAQSPRYKITEKSQAVAFWCDPISGHATLYWYRQILGQGPELLVQFQDESVVDDSQLPKDRFSAERLKGVDSTLKIQPAELGDSAMYLCASSSRTVLKEAFFGQGTRLTVV.

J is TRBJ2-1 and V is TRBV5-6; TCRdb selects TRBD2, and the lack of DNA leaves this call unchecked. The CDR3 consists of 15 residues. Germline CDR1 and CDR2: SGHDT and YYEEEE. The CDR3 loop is CASSLLAGGPHEQFF. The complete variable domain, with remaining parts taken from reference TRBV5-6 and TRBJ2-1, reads DAGVTQSPTHLIKTRGQQVTLRCSPKSGHDTVSWYQQALGQGPQFIFQYYEEEERQRGNFPDRFSGHQFPNYSSELNVNALLLGDSALYLCASSLLAGGPHEQFFGPGTRLTVL.

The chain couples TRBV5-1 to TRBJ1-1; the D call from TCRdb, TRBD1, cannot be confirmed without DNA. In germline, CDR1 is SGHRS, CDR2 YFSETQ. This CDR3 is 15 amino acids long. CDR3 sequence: CASSLAGNRYTEAFF.

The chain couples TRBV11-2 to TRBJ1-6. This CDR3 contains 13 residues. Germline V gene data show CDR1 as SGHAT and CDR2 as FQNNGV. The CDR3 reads CASSPIPDSPLHF.